Listed below are T cell receptor beta chains from one sample, sequenced in a study of cytomegalovirus exposure and HLA in healthy donors. The data were produced by immunoSEQ multiplex PCR, yet TCRdb's version contains in-frame clones alone and is incomplete. Of 210,000 or so clones listed, approximately 82% were seen once; the top ten hold 10%. What was sequenced was PBMCs. The receptor set was obtained from a woman aged 50 to 60 in good health and CMV-seropositive. The CDR3 runs from the conserved cysteine through the conserved F or W. D genes are given only for firm matches. Rows give clone size only sometimes, using once, few, many, or a class for an expanded clone.

v_call	d_call	j_call	clone_size	cdr3_aa	cdr3_nt
TRBV28	.	TRBJ1-6	.	CASSTSPEGASPLHF	TGTGCCAGCAGTACCTCTCCAGAGGGTGCTTCACCCCTCCACTTT
TRBV7-6	.	TRBJ2-1	.	CASSGGEGGSYNEQFF	TGTGCCAGCAGCGGCGGGGAGGGGGGGTCCTACAATGAGCAGTTCTTC
TRBV7-9	.	TRBJ2-1	.	CASSLPRRLGNEQFF	TGTGCCAGCAGCCTACCCCGGAGACTAGGCAATGAGCAGTTCTTC
TRBV2	.	TRBJ1-1	.	CAPWGRGMRTEAFF	TGTGCCCCCTGGGGCAGGGGAATGAGAACTGAAGCTTTCTTT
TRBV19	.	TRBJ2-1	.	CASSIRRPRKSSYNEQFF	TGTGCCAGTAGTATTCGACGCCCCAGGAAGAGCTCCTACAATGAGCAGTTCTTC
TRBV5-1	.	TRBJ1-1	.	CASSHDIGGGTEAFF	TGCGCCAGCAGCCACGACATCGGGGGGGGGACTGAAGCTTTCTTT
TRBV6-5	.	TRBJ1-4	few	CARNTGEEKLFF	TGTGCCAGAAACACGGGGGAAGAAAAACTGTTTTTT
TRBV19	.	TRBJ1-5	.	CASSPPYDNQPQHF	TGTGCCAGTAGTCCACCCTACGACAATCAGCCCCAGCATTTT
TRBV5-6	.	TRBJ2-1	.	CASSLLGVSYNEQFF	TGTGCCAGCAGCTTGTTAGGGGTCTCCTACAATGAGCAGTTCTTC
TRBV4-2	.	TRBJ1-6	.	CASSQDTVDFSPLHF	TGTGCCAGCAGCCAAGATACGGTCGATTTTTCACCCCTCCACTTT
TRBV2	.	TRBJ2-3	.	CASSVGVSTDTQYF	TGTGCCAGCAGTGTCGGGGTTAGCACAGATACGCAGTATTTT
TRBV7-2	.	TRBJ1-4	.	CASSFLATNEKLFF	TGTGCCAGCAGCTTCCTTGCAACTAATGAAAAACTGTTTTTT
TRBV4-1	TRBD1	TRBJ1-2	.	CASSQTGVVYGYTF	TGCGCCAGCAGCCAGACAGGGGTTGTCTATGGCTACACCTTC
TRBV30	.	TRBJ1-5	.	CAWSLGPGGGNQPQHF	TGTGCCTGGAGTCTCGGTCCGGGCGGGGGCAATCAGCCCCAGCATTTT
TRBV4-3	TRBD2	TRBJ2-2	.	CASSQGGGGAVGELFF	TGCGCCAGCAGCCAAGGGGGCGGGGGGGCGGTCGGGGAGCTGTTTTTT
TRBV7-9	.	TRBJ1-5	.	CASSFGDTNQPQHF	TGTGCCAGCAGCTTCGGGGACACCAATCAGCCCCAGCATTTT
TRBV30	.	TRBJ1-3	.	CAWSGGPGNTIYF	TGTGCCTGGAGTGGGGGGCCAGGAAACACCATATATTTT
TRBV5-6	TRBD1	TRBJ1-3	few	CASSVRDRSSGNTIYF	TGTGCCAGCAGCGTCCGGGACAGGTCCTCTGGAAACACCATATATTTT
TRBV7-6	.	TRBJ1-2	.	CASSPRPGHDSNGYTF	TGTGCCAGCAGCCCCAGACCAGGACATGATTCGAATGGCTACACCTTC
TRBV18	.	TRBJ1-1	.	CASSPGQVNTEAFF	TGTGCCAGCTCACCAGGGCAGGTGAACACTGAAGCTTTCTTT
TRBV5-1	.	TRBJ2-5	.	CASSQALSGGGRGETQYF	TGCGCCAGCAGCCAAGCCTTATCGGGGGGCGGCAGGGGAGAGACCCAGTACTTC
TRBV5-1	TRBD2	TRBJ2-1	.	CASSPKAGVYNEQFF	TGCGCCAGCAGCCCGAAGGCGGGGGTCTACAATGAGCAGTTCTTC
TRBV2	.	TRBJ1-5	once	CASSLWQNNQPQHF	TGTGCCAGCAGTCTGTGGCAGAACAATCAGCCCCAGCATTTT
TRBV6-1	.	TRBJ1-1	.	CASSEGGRDTEAFF	TGTGCCAGCAGTGAAGGCGGCAGGGACACTGAAGCTTTCTTT